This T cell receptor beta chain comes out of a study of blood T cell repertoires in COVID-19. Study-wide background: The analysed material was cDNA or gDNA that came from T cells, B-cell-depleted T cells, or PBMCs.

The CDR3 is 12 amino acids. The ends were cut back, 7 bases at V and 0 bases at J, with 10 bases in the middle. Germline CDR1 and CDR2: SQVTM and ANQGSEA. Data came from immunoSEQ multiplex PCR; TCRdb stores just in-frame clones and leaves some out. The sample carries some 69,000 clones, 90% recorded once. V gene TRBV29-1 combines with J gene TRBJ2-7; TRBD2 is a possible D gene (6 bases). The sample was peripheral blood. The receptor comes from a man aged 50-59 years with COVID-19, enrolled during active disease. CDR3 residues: CSATSPSYEQYF. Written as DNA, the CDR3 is TGCAGCGCGACTAGTCCCTCCTACGAGCAGTACTTC.